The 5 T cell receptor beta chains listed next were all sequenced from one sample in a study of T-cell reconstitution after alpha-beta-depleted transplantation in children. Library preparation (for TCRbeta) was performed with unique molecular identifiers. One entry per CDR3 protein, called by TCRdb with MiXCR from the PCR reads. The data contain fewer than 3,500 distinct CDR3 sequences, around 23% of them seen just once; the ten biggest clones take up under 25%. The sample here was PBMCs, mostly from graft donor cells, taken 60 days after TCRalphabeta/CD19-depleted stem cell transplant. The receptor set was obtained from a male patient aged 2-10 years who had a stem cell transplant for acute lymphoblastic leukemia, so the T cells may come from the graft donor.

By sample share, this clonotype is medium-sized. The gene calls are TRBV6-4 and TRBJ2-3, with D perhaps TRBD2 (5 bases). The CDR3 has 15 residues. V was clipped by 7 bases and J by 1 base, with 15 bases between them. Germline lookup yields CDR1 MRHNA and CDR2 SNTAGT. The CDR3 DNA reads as TGTGCCAGCATTGGGAGCCCCGATCGCACAGATACGCAGTATTTT. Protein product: CASIGSPDRTDTQYF.

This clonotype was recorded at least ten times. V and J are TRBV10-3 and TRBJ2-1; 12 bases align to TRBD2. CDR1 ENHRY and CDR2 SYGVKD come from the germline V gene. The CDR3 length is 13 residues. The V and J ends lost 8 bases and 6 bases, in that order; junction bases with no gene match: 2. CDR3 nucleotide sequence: TGTGCCATCCTAGCGGGAGGGAGCAATGAGCAGTTCTTC. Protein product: CAILAGGSNEQFF.

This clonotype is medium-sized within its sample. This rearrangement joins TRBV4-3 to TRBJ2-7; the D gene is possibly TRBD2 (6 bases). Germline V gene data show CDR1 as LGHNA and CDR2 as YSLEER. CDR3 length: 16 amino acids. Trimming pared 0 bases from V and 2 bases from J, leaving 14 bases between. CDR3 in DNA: TGCGCCAGCAGCCAAGATAATGCGGGGTCAACCTACGAGCAGTACTTC. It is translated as CASSQDNAGSTYEQYF.

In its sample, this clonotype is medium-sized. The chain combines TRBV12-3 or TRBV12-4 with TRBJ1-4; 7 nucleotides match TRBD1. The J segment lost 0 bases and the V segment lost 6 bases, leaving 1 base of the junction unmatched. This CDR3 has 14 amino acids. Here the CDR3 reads CASRGTATNEKLFF. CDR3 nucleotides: TGTGCCAGCAGAGGGACAGCAACTAATGAAAAACTGTTTTTT.

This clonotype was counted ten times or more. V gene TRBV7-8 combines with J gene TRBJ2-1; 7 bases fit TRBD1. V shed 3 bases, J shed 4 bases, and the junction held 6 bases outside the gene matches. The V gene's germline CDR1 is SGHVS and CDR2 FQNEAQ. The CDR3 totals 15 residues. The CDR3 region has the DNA TGTGCCAGCAGCTTTGACAGGGAAGGGTACAATGAGCAGTTCTTC. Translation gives CASSFDREGYNEQFF.